A single sample is the source of the 27 T cell receptor beta chains below, sequenced in a study of early T cells in non-severe SARS-CoV-2 infection. MiXCR, applied by TCRdb to the 5' RACE reads, yields one record per CDR3 protein. The data show approximately 45,000 distinct CDR3 sequences, with 9.5% to 13% seen just once and roughly 9.7% held by the top ten. The specimen was whole blood. The source is an adult who was a healthcare worker with PCR-confirmed SARS-CoV-2 infection or an uninfected control (not recorded which).

The V gene is TRBV27, the J gene TRBJ1-6; weak D call: TRBD1 (6 bases). Germline V gives CDR1 MNHEY, CDR2 SMNVEV (reference sequence). V lost 4 bases, J lost 9 bases, and 19 bases lay in between. This CDR3 comprises 16 residues. The CDR3 sequence is CASSWISRGAGSPLHF. The CDR3, as DNA: TGTGCCAGCAGTTGGATTAGTCGGGGGGCAGGTTCACCCCTCCACTTT.

This clonotype was recorded at least ten times. V usage is TRBV18 and J usage is TRBJ1-6; D remains unclear. Germline CDR1 reads KGHSH; CDR2 reads LQKENI. V was cut by 3 bases and J by 3 bases, with 15 bases left in between. This CDR3 is built from 17 residues. This CDR3 is CASSPTPRRNYNSPLHF. CDR3 DNA: TGTGCCAGCTCACCGACACCCAGGAGGAACTATAATTCACCCCTCCACTTT. The variable domain in full, with the rest retrieved from reference TRBV18 and TRBJ1-6, is NAGVMQNPRHLVRRRGQEARLRCSPMKGHSHVYWYRQLPEEGLKFMVYLQKENIIDESGMPKERFSAEFPKEGPSILRIQQVVRGDSAAYFCASSPTPRRNYNSPLHFGNGTRLTVT.

The gene calls are TRBV20-1 and TRBJ2-7, with D maybe TRBD2 (7 bases). The CDR3 sequence is 12 residues long. Germline loops: CDR1 DFQATT, CDR2 SNEGSKA (reference sequence). With 6 bases removed from V and 3 bases from J, the gap between germline ends came to 12 bases. CDR3 protein: CSAKGGYYEQYF. DNA of the CDR3: TGCAGTGCCAAGGGGGGGTACTACGAGCAGTACTTC.

This chain joins TRBV3-1 and TRBJ2-7; 11 nucleotides align to TRBD2. The CDR3 is 15 amino acids. With 0 bases clipped from V and 6 bases from J, the junction kept 4 bases outside the gene matches. Looked up from germline, CDR1 is LGHDT and CDR2 is YNNKEL (reference sequence). The CDR3 DNA follows: TGTGCCAGCAGCCAAGACATAGCGGGGGGGCGCGAGCAGTACTTC. Translating gives CASSQDIAGGREQYF.

This clonotype was picked up many times. J is TRBJ1-3 and V is TRBV10-3; no clear D gene. Germline loops: CDR1 ENHRY, CDR2 SYGVKD. Trimming removed 11 bases from V and 0 bases from J, with 11 bases in between. The CDR3 contains 13 residues. Written as DNA, the CDR3 is TGTGCCGTCCCGTTGAACTCTGGAAACACCATATATTTT. Its protein product is CAVPLNSGNTIYF.

Ten or more counts support this clonotype. This chain joins TRBV20-1 and TRBJ1-3, with D possibly being TRBD1 (6 bases). The CDR3 has 17 residues. Germline values: CDR1 DFQATT, CDR2 SNEGSKA (reference sequence). V dropped 5 bases and J dropped 0 bases, with 20 bases sitting between them. CDR3 in DNA: TGCAGTGCTGGAAAGACAGGACCGGGCCACTCTGGAAACACCATATATTTT. Protein sequence: CSAGKTGPGHSGNTIYF.

V usage is TRBV10-3 and J usage is TRBJ2-5; 8 nucleotides align to TRBD1. The CDR3 is 16 residues long. V gave up 3 bases and J gave up 5 bases; unmatched junction bases: 11. CDR1 is ENHRY, CDR2 SYGVKD, per germline. The DNA for the CDR3 is TGTGCCATCAGTGACCAAGCAGGGGGCGCGAGGGAGACCCAGTACTTC. This encodes CAISDQAGGARETQYF.

This clonotype was seen a handful of times. The chain carries TRBV9 and TRBJ2-3, with 9 positions matching TRBD2. Germline CDR1 SGDLS, CDR2 YYNGEE. The CDR3 extends over 16 amino acids. With V trimmed by 4 bases and J by 2 bases, 8 bases remained unmatched. As DNA, the CDR3 is TGTGCCAGCAGCTCACCAACTAGCGGGTACACAGATACGCAGTATTTT. Residues: CASSSPTSGYTDTQYF.

This clonotype was picked up many times. This chain connects TRBV7-9 to TRBJ1-1; 8 bases match TRBD1. This CDR3 region has 13 residues. Germline V gene lookup returns CDR1 SEHNR and CDR2 FQNEAQ (reference sequence). The V segment lost 5 bases and the J segment 3 bases; nucleotides outside the gene matches: 2. The CDR3 reads CASSGGQDTEAFF. The CDR3 region has the DNA TGTGCCAGCAGCGGGGGACAGGACACTGAAGCTTTCTTT. The entire variable domain, with the rest obtained from reference TRBV7-9 and TRBJ1-1, is as follows: DTGVSQNPRHKITKRGQNVTFRCDPISEHNRLYWYRQTLGQGPEFLTYFQNEAQLEKSRLLSDRFSAERPKGSFSTLEIQRTEQGDSAMYLCASSGGQDTEAFFGQGTRLTVV.

This clonotype turned up a few times. The chain uses TRBV6-1 and TRBJ2-7; 7 positions agree with TRBD1. Per germline, CDR1 MNHNS and CDR2 SASEGT. The CDR3 sequence is 15 residues long. V lost 4 bases and J lost 0; bases outside the gene matches: 6. The CDR3: CASSANRDSSYEQYF. The CDR3, as DNA: TGTGCCAGCAGTGCGAACCGGGACAGCTCCTACGAGCAGTACTTC.

The chain recombines TRBV7-2 with TRBJ2-4; a weak D match, TRBD2 (6 bases). The V gene's germline CDR1 is SGHTA and CDR2 FQGNSA. V lost 1 base to trimming and J lost 0 bases, with 13 bases between them. The CDR3 runs 17 residues. CDR3 bases: TGTGCCAGCAGCTTAGAGTTAGGCGGGGCAGCCAAAAACATTCAGTACTTC. Its protein product is CASSLELGGAAKNIQYF.

As for this clonotype: Given a much more abundant clone one base away, this may be a read error. A read error is likely, as this CDR3 ends without the conserved phenylalanine or tryptophan. The chain combines TRBV12-3 or TRBV12-4 with TRBJ2-2; a weak D match, TRBD1 (5 bases). V was clipped by 3 bases and J by 3 bases, with 8 bases between them. The CDR3 has 14 residues. The CDR3 protein is CASSFGADTGELFY. The CDR3 region has the DNA TGTGCCAGCAGTTTTGGGGCTGACACCGGGGAGCTGTTTTAT.

The chain links TRBV4-3 to TRBJ2-1; D is undetermined. With 0 bases removed from V and 5 bases from J, the gap between germline ends came to 11 bases. The germline gives CDR1 LGHNA, CDR2 YSLEER. The length of the CDR3 is 15 residues. The CDR3: CASSQDQKPNNEQFF. The CDR3 coding sequence is TGCGCCAGCAGCCAAGATCAAAAACCCAACAATGAGCAGTTCTTC.

This clonotype came up many times. Here the CDR3 reads CASNPLRGGARDTQYF. The CDR3 DNA reads TGTGCCAGCAACCCACTTCGGGGGGGGGCCCGAGATACGCAGTATTTT. The chain has TRBV7-2 and TRBJ2-3; 8 bases line up with TRBD2. Germline-derived CDR1 and CDR2 are SGHTA and FQGNSA. V dropped 7 bases and J dropped 5; count of bases not matched to a gene: 14. CDR3 size: 16 residues.

The chain carries TRBV27 and TRBJ1-5; 7 bases align to TRBD1. The germline V gene has CDR1 MNHEY and CDR2 SMNVEV (reference sequence). The length of the CDR3 is 15 residues. With V trimmed by 3 bases and J by 7 bases, 9 bases remained unmatched. CDR3 coding DNA: TGTGCCAGCAGTTTCGGGGCGACAGGGATCCAGCCCCAGCATTTT. This sequence encodes CASSFGATGIQPQHF.

The table lists this clonotype with a few counts. The chain carries TRBV6-2 or TRBV6-3 and TRBJ2-1, with 9 positions matching TRBD1. V lost 7 bases, J lost 9 bases, and 13 bases stayed unmatched. CDR1 is MNHEY and CDR2 is SVGEGT in the germline V gene. The CDR3 sequence is 15 residues long. The CDR3 DNA follows: TGTGCCAGCACCTTTGGGACAGGGCTCTGGGTTGAGCAGTTCTTC. It codes for CASTFGTGLWVEQFF.

The rearrangement uses TRBV20-1 and TRBJ2-1; D might be TRBD1 (6 bases). Trimming took off 5 bases at V and 0 bases at J, with 11 bases between the two ends. Germline lookup yields CDR1 DFQATT and CDR2 SNEGSKA (reference sequence). The CDR3 has 14 residues. CDR3 coding DNA: TGCAGTGCTGTCGAGGACAGCTCCTACAATGAGCAGTTCTTC. It is translated as CSAVEDSSYNEQFF.

This clonotype was seen a few times. The chain uses TRBV5-6 and TRBJ1-6; D possibly corresponds to TRBD1 (5 bases). Germline lookup yields CDR1 SGHDT and CDR2 YYEEEE. Trimming stripped 1 base from V and 9 bases from J, with 11 bases between. There are 14 residues in the CDR3. DNA for the CDR3: TGTGCCAGCAGCTTGAGAGAGGGGAGTTCACCCCTCCACTTT. Its translation: CASSLREGSSPLHF.

The V gene is TRBV11-2, the J gene TRBJ2-4, with D perhaps matching TRBD1 (5 bases). CDR3 size: 16 residues. The V end lost 5 bases, the J end lost 6 bases, and 20 bases lay between the germline ends. Germline assignment: CDR1 SGHAT and CDR2 FQNNGV. CDR3 loop: CASSPTTWPDRNIQYF. The CDR3 coding sequence is TGTGCCAGCAGCCCCACTACGTGGCCAGACAGAAACATTCAGTACTTC.

This clonotype appeared many times. The rearrangement joins TRBV6-2 or TRBV6-3 to TRBJ2-5; no reliable D call. Trimming removed 4 bases at V and 5 bases at J, with 17 bases between. The germline V gene encodes CDR1 MNHEY and CDR2 SVGEGT. The CDR3 contains 15 residues. The CDR3 nucleotides read TGTGCCAGCAGTTCCTCTGGCCCGCGACGGGAGACCCAGTACTTC. This sequence encodes CASSSSGPRRETQYF.

This clonotype has only a few counts. This chain uses TRBV7-9 with TRBJ2-3, with no clear D. The CDR3 extends over 15 amino acids. Germline lookup yields CDR1 SEHNR and CDR2 FQNEAQ (reference sequence). V was trimmed by 5 bases and J by 1 base, leaving 13 bases between them. The CDR3 is CASSLSSTGTDTQYF. In DNA, the CDR3 is TGTGCCAGCAGCCTATCTTCCACTGGCACAGATACGCAGTATTTT.

This clonotype was seen ten or more times. This chain uses TRBV20-1 with TRBJ2-5; tentatively, D is TRBD2 (5 bases). The germline V gene encodes CDR1 DFQATT and CDR2 SNEGSKA (reference sequence). CDR3 size: 14 residues. Trimming shortened V by 6 bases and J by 5 bases, and 19 bases separated the two germline ends. This CDR3 reads CSAFQRVARETQYF. DNA for the CDR3: TGCAGTGCCTTCCAGAGGGTAGCCCGGGAGACCCAGTACTTC.

The chain is built from TRBV4-3 and TRBJ2-1; D not certain. V lost 0 bases and J lost 4, with 4 bases in between. Looked up from germline, CDR1 is LGHNA and CDR2 is YSLEER. The CDR3 consists of 13 residues. This CDR3 is CASSQDSYNEQFF. CDR3 coding DNA: TGCGCCAGCAGCCAAGACTCATACAATGAGCAGTTCTTC.

This clonotype appeared a few times. V and J are TRBV7-2 and TRBJ1-4, with 8 positions matching TRBD1. Per germline, CDR1 SGHTA and CDR2 FQGNSA. CDR3 length: 14 amino acids. V shed 2 bases, J shed 7 bases, and the junction held 3 bases outside the gene matches. CDR3 in DNA: TGTGCCAGCAGCTTACGGACAGGGAGTGAAAAACTGTTTTTT. Amino acids: CASSLRTGSEKLFF.

This clonotype was seen repeatedly, ten times or more. This chain's CDR3 is CASSVRGGWNTEAFF. The CDR3 DNA is TGTGCCAGCAGCGTAAGGGGGGGCTGGAACACTGAAGCTTTCTTT. The V and J genes are TRBV12-3 or TRBV12-4 and TRBJ1-1, with D maybe TRBD1 (6 bases). This CDR3 is built from 15 residues. V was pared by 6 bases and J by 1 base, with 15 bases between.

This clonotype was counted between two and nine times. The V call is TRBV6-2 or TRBV6-3, the J call TRBJ2-7; TRBD2 might be the D (6 bases). This CDR3 spans 14 amino acids. Trimming pared 6 bases from V and 4 bases from J, leaving 16 bases between. Germline V CDR1 and CDR2: MNHEY, SVGEGT. CDR3 DNA sequence: TGTGCCAGCAGCTACGATCGGGGGAGGTACGAGCAGTACTTC. Translated, it gives CASSYDRGRYEQYF.

The table lists this clonotype with many counts. V and J are TRBV11-1 and TRBJ1-4, with a possible D match to TRBD1 (5 bases). Germline CDR1 reads SGHAT; CDR2 reads FQDESV (reference sequence). There are 14 residues in the CDR3. Trimming took off 4 bases at V and 8 bases at J, with 14 bases between the two ends. The CDR3 loop reads CASSSRTRDEKLFF. The DNA for the CDR3 is TGTGCCAGCAGCTCTCGGACCCGGGACGAAAAACTGTTTTTT.